These T cell receptor beta chains were read from a single sample in a study of shared clonotypes between healthy human individuals. Clones were sequenced by immunoSEQ multiplex PCR, and TCRdb holds only the in-frame ones, with some missing. The data hold some 2,100,000 clones, with 93% observed a single time. Sequenced sample: naive CD8+ T cells from PBMCs. The receptors originated from a man aged 18 to 29 in good health. Some clones in this sample may be carry-over from other donors' samples. Both conserved end residues are part of each CDR3. The D gene is left open where the match is weak. Size is omitted from some rows. Given values are once, few, many or a class for expanded clones.

clone_size: NA; d_call: TRBD2; v_call: TRBV9; j_call: TRBJ2-1; cdr3_aa: CASSYMTSGSNEQFF; cdr3_nt: TGTGCCAGCAGCTATATGACTAGCGGGAGCAATGAGCAGTTCTTC
clone_size: once; d_call: TRBD2; v_call: TRBV7-6; j_call: TRBJ2-2; cdr3_aa: CASSFELAGTFNTGELFF; cdr3_nt: TGTGCCAGCAGCTTCGAACTAGCGGGAACCTTTAACACCGGGGAGCTGTTTTTT
clone_size: NA; d_call: NA; v_call: TRBV7-9; j_call: TRBJ2-5; cdr3_aa: CASSYPPGRETQYF; cdr3_nt: TGTGCCAGCAGCTACCCCCCGGGTAGAGAGACCCAGTACTTC
clone_size: once; d_call: NA; v_call: TRBV6-5; j_call: TRBJ2-5; cdr3_aa: CASSYAGQFQETQYF; cdr3_nt: TGTGCCAGCAGTTACGCGGGACAGTTCCAAGAGACCCAGTACTTC
clone_size: NA; d_call: NA; v_call: TRBV7-2; j_call: TRBJ1-2; cdr3_aa: CASSFTGFRDYYGYTF; cdr3_nt: TGTGCCAGCAGCTTTACAGGGTTTCGGGACTACTATGGCTACACCTTC
clone_size: once; d_call: NA; v_call: TRBV14; j_call: TRBJ1-1; cdr3_aa: CASSQEGQGTEAFF; cdr3_nt: TGTGCCAGCAGTCAAGAAGGCCAGGGAACTGAAGCTTTCTTT
clone_size: NA; d_call: TRBD1; v_call: TRBV28; j_call: TRBJ2-7; cdr3_aa: CASSSEMTGLGEQYF; cdr3_nt: TGTGCCAGCAGTTCCGAAATGACAGGGTTAGGGGAGCAGTACTTC
clone_size: NA; d_call: NA; v_call: TRBV27; j_call: TRBJ1-1; cdr3_aa: CASSFWGDEDTEAFF; cdr3_nt: TGTGCCAGCAGTTTTTGGGGGGATGAGGACACTGAAGCTTTCTTT
clone_size: NA; d_call: TRBD2; v_call: TRBV4-3; j_call: TRBJ2-2; cdr3_aa: CASSLGTSGYTGELFF; cdr3_nt: TGCGCCAGCAGCCTAGGGACTAGCGGTTACACCGGGGAGCTGTTTTTT
clone_size: once; d_call: NA; v_call: TRBV9; j_call: TRBJ2-1; cdr3_aa: CASSSGDNEQFF; cdr3_nt: TGTGCCAGCAGCTCTGGGGACAATGAGCAGTTCTTC
clone_size: once; d_call: NA; v_call: TRBV4-3; j_call: TRBJ2-7; cdr3_aa: CASSQDGEQYF; cdr3_nt: TGCGCCAGCAGCCAAGACGGCGAGCAGTACTTC
clone_size: NA; d_call: NA; v_call: TRBV6-5; j_call: TRBJ2-2; cdr3_aa: CASSYFGGGTGELFF; cdr3_nt: TGTGCCAGCAGTTATTTCGGAGGGGGGACCGGGGAGCTGTTTTTT
clone_size: NA; d_call: NA; v_call: TRBV9; j_call: TRBJ2-3; cdr3_aa: CASSEGGTSTDTQYF; cdr3_nt: TGTGCCAGCAGCGAGGGCGGGACTAGCACAGATACGCAGTATTTT
clone_size: once; d_call: NA; v_call: TRBV19; j_call: TRBJ1-5; cdr3_aa: CATRSTAGSNQPQHF; cdr3_nt: TGTGCCACCAGATCAACCGCGGGGAGCAATCAGCCCCAGCATTTT
clone_size: NA; d_call: NA; v_call: TRBV5-4; j_call: TRBJ2-1; cdr3_aa: CASSLDGNEQFF; cdr3_nt: TGTGCCAGCAGCTTGGACGGGAATGAGCAGTTCTTC
clone_size: NA; d_call: TRBD2; v_call: TRBV6-6; j_call: TRBJ2-7; cdr3_aa: CASSFSLGTSGYEQYF; cdr3_nt: TGTGCCAGCAGTTTCTCCCTCGGGACTAGCGGCTACGAGCAGTACTTC
clone_size: NA; d_call: NA; v_call: TRBV6-6; j_call: TRBJ1-2; cdr3_aa: CASSYSREEPTF; cdr3_nt: TGTGCCAGCAGTTATTCCAGGGAAGAGCCCACCTTC
clone_size: NA; d_call: NA; v_call: TRBV10-3; j_call: TRBJ2-7; cdr3_aa: CAAGDTYEQYF; cdr3_nt: TGTGCCGCGGGGGACACCTACGAGCAGTACTTC
clone_size: NA; d_call: NA; v_call: TRBV15; j_call: TRBJ2-3; cdr3_aa: CATSLFRDFERTDTQYF; cdr3_nt: TGTGCCACCAGCCTGTTCCGGGACTTTGAGCGCACAGATACGCAGTATTTT
clone_size: NA; d_call: TRBD2; v_call: TRBV7-2; j_call: TRBJ2-7; cdr3_aa: CASSFRLAGHEQYF; cdr3_nt: TGTGCCAGCAGCTTTAGACTAGCGGGTCACGAGCAGTACTTC
clone_size: NA; d_call: NA; v_call: TRBV6-6; j_call: TRBJ1-1; cdr3_aa: CASTIRPKANTEAFF; cdr3_nt: TGTGCCAGCACGATTAGACCGAAAGCGAACACTGAAGCTTTCTTT
clone_size: few; d_call: NA; v_call: TRBV28; j_call: TRBJ1-5; cdr3_aa: CASIPDRRNQPQHF; cdr3_nt: TGTGCCAGCATCCCGGACCGTCGCAATCAGCCCCAGCATTTT
clone_size: NA; d_call: TRBD1; v_call: TRBV27; j_call: TRBJ2-7; cdr3_aa: CASRTGQGGSYEQYF; cdr3_nt: TGTGCCAGCAGGACCGGACAGGGAGGCTCCTACGAGCAGTACTTC
clone_size: NA; d_call: NA; v_call: TRBV4-1; j_call: TRBJ1-3; cdr3_aa: CASSQEGQGAGNTIYF; cdr3_nt: TGCGCCAGCAGCCAAGAAGGGCAGGGAGCTGGAAACACCATATATTTT
clone_size: NA; d_call: TRBD1; v_call: TRBV19; j_call: TRBJ1-1; cdr3_aa: CASSILPAGGTEAFF; cdr3_nt: TGTGCCAGTAGTATACTTCCGGCAGGGGGCACTGAAGCTTTCTTT
clone_size: NA; d_call: NA; v_call: TRBV27; j_call: TRBJ2-7; cdr3_aa: CASYRRDGLEEQYF; cdr3_nt: TGTGCCAGCTACCGACGGGACGGCCTTGAGGAGCAGTACTTC
clone_size: NA; d_call: NA; v_call: TRBV19; j_call: TRBJ2-3; cdr3_aa: CASSIWGPDTQYF; cdr3_nt: TGTGCCAGTAGTATATGGGGTCCAGATACGCAGTATTTT
clone_size: NA; d_call: TRBD2; v_call: TRBV18; j_call: TRBJ2-3; cdr3_aa: CASSPTGTSESDTQYF; cdr3_nt: TGTGCCAGCTCACCGACCGGGACTAGCGAATCAGATACGCAGTATTTT
clone_size: NA; d_call: TRBD1; v_call: TRBV28; j_call: TRBJ2-1; cdr3_aa: CAIRGQGAFNEQFF; cdr3_nt: TGTGCCATCCGTGGACAGGGGGCGTTCAATGAGCAGTTCTTC
clone_size: NA; d_call: TRBD1; v_call: TRBV5-4; j_call: TRBJ2-7; cdr3_aa: CASSSDRSYYEQYF; cdr3_nt: TGTGCCAGCAGCTCGGACAGGAGTTACTACGAGCAGTACTTC
clone_size: NA; d_call: NA; v_call: TRBV4-1; j_call: TRBJ2-5; cdr3_aa: CASSHPGEVGTQYF; cdr3_nt: TGCGCCAGCAGCCACCCGGGAGAGGTAGGGACCCAGTACTTC
clone_size: NA; d_call: TRBD2; v_call: TRBV28; j_call: TRBJ2-5; cdr3_aa: CASSLLAGSQETQYF; cdr3_nt: TGTGCCAGCAGTTTACTAGCGGGATCCCAAGAGACCCAGTACTTC
clone_size: NA; d_call: TRBD1; v_call: TRBV6-6; j_call: TRBJ2-7; cdr3_aa: CASSLQGPPYEQYF; cdr3_nt: TGTGCCAGCAGTCTACAGGGGCCCCCCTACGAGCAGTACTTC
clone_size: NA; d_call: NA; v_call: TRBV7-9; j_call: TRBJ1-2; cdr3_aa: CASSRSLVHGYTF; cdr3_nt: TGTGCCAGCAGCCGATCCTTAGTACATGGCTACACCTTC
clone_size: NA; d_call: TRBD1; v_call: TRBV19; j_call: TRBJ1-4; cdr3_aa: CASSPTKRDRVWDEKLFF; cdr3_nt: TGTGCCAGCAGTCCAACGAAACGGGACAGGGTTTGGGATGAAAAACTGTTTTTT
clone_size: NA; d_call: NA; v_call: TRBV13; j_call: TRBJ2-7; cdr3_aa: CASSPATGFYEQYF; cdr3_nt: TGTGCCAGCAGCCCAGCTACAGGGTTCTACGAGCAGTACTTC
clone_size: NA; d_call: TRBD1; v_call: TRBV7-2; j_call: TRBJ2-5; cdr3_aa: CASRLQGWETQYF; cdr3_nt: TGTGCCAGCAGGCTACAGGGGTGGGAGACCCAGTACTTC
clone_size: NA; d_call: NA; v_call: TRBV7-8; j_call: TRBJ1-2; cdr3_aa: CASSLAPGAVFDGYTF; cdr3_nt: TGTGCCAGCAGCTTAGCGCCGGGGGCCGTTTTTGATGGCTACACCTTC
clone_size: NA; d_call: TRBD2; v_call: TRBV5-1; j_call: TRBJ2-7; cdr3_aa: CASSLVTRAGAVYEQYF; cdr3_nt: TGCGCCAGCAGCTTGGTAACTCGAGCGGGAGCTGTCTACGAGCAGTACTTC
clone_size: NA; d_call: TRBD1; v_call: TRBV15; j_call: TRBJ2-5; cdr3_aa: CATSMDRGETQYF; cdr3_nt: TGTGCCACCAGCATGGACAGGGGAGAGACCCAGTACTTC
clone_size: NA; d_call: NA; v_call: TRBV28; j_call: TRBJ1-3; cdr3_aa: CASIPWVGNSGNTIYF; cdr3_nt: TGTGCCAGCATCCCCTGGGTGGGTAACTCTGGAAACACCATATATTTT
clone_size: NA; d_call: TRBD1; v_call: TRBV9; j_call: TRBJ2-1; cdr3_aa: CASSANIRTGDNEQFF; cdr3_nt: TGTGCCAGCAGCGCAAACATCCGGACAGGGGACAATGAGCAGTTCTTC
clone_size: NA; d_call: TRBD2; v_call: TRBV6-5; j_call: TRBJ2-7; cdr3_aa: CASRLLAGANYEQYF; cdr3_nt: TGTGCCAGCAGGTTGCTAGCGGGAGCGAACTACGAGCAGTACTTC
clone_size: NA; d_call: NA; v_call: TRBV11-2; j_call: TRBJ2-4; cdr3_aa: CASSLVPGNKNIQYF; cdr3_nt: TGTGCCAGCAGCTTAGTTCCAGGGAACAAAAACATTCAGTACTTC
clone_size: NA; d_call: TRBD2; v_call: TRBV19; j_call: TRBJ2-7; cdr3_aa: CASSIEVAGGSEQYF; cdr3_nt: TGTGCCAGTAGTATAGAGGTAGCGGGAGGTTCCGAGCAGTACTTC
clone_size: NA; d_call: NA; v_call: TRBV7-8; j_call: TRBJ2-1; cdr3_aa: CASSFRGEQFF; cdr3_nt: TGTGCCAGCAGCTTCAGGGGTGAGCAGTTCTTC
clone_size: NA; d_call: NA; v_call: TRBV9; j_call: TRBJ2-1; cdr3_aa: CASSVALAPHPNEQFF; cdr3_nt: TGTGCCAGCAGCGTAGCCCTAGCTCCTCACCCAAATGAGCAGTTCTTC
clone_size: once; d_call: NA; v_call: TRBV7-8; j_call: TRBJ2-5; cdr3_aa: CASSLDGAQETQYF; cdr3_nt: TGTGCCAGCAGCTTAGACGGGGCCCAAGAGACCCAGTACTTC
clone_size: NA; d_call: TRBD1; v_call: TRBV5-6; j_call: TRBJ2-5; cdr3_aa: CASSFGTGGKTQYF; cdr3_nt: TGTGCCAGCAGCTTTGGGACAGGGGGGAAGACCCAGTACTTC
clone_size: NA; d_call: TRBD2; v_call: TRBV6-5; j_call: TRBJ2-1; cdr3_aa: CASTDLAGGYNEQFF; cdr3_nt: TGTGCCAGCACCGACCTAGCGGGCGGATACAATGAGCAGTTCTTC
clone_size: NA; d_call: TRBD1; v_call: TRBV28; j_call: TRBJ1-5; cdr3_aa: CASKSGGSLVEPQHF; cdr3_nt: TGTGCCAGTAAATCAGGGGGAAGCCTTGTTGAGCCCCAGCATTTT
clone_size: NA; d_call: NA; v_call: TRBV13; j_call: TRBJ2-2; cdr3_aa: CASIQTGSNTGELFF; cdr3_nt: TGTGCCAGCATCCAGACAGGTTCTAACACCGGGGAGCTGTTTTTT
clone_size: NA; d_call: TRBD2; v_call: TRBV27; j_call: TRBJ2-5; cdr3_aa: CASIQPREGTQYF; cdr3_nt: TGTGCCAGCATTCAACCCAGGGAGGGGACCCAGTACTTC
clone_size: NA; d_call: NA; v_call: TRBV28; j_call: TRBJ2-7; cdr3_aa: CASRPTQSDRLYEQYF; cdr3_nt: TGTGCCAGCAGGCCAACTCAATCGGACAGATTGTACGAGCAGTACTTC
clone_size: NA; d_call: NA; v_call: TRBV9; j_call: TRBJ1-4; cdr3_aa: CASSEEGATNEKLFF; cdr3_nt: TGTGCCAGCAGCGAGGAAGGGGCTACTAATGAAAAACTGTTTTTT
clone_size: NA; d_call: TRBD1; v_call: TRBV4-1; j_call: TRBJ1-4; cdr3_aa: CASSPEGSAGGNEKLFF; cdr3_nt: TGCGCCAGCAGCCCCGAAGGGTCGGCAGGGGGTAATGAAAAACTGTTTTTT
clone_size: NA; d_call: NA; v_call: TRBV5-5; j_call: TRBJ2-7; cdr3_aa: CASSLALRSGASYEQYF; cdr3_nt: TGTGCCAGCAGCTTGGCCCTCCGTAGTGGGGCCTCCTACGAGCAGTACTTC
clone_size: NA; d_call: TRBD1; v_call: TRBV7-8; j_call: TRBJ1-3; cdr3_aa: CASSSRGTGSGNTIYF; cdr3_nt: TGTGCCAGCAGCTCCCGAGGGACAGGGTCTGGAAACACCATATATTTT